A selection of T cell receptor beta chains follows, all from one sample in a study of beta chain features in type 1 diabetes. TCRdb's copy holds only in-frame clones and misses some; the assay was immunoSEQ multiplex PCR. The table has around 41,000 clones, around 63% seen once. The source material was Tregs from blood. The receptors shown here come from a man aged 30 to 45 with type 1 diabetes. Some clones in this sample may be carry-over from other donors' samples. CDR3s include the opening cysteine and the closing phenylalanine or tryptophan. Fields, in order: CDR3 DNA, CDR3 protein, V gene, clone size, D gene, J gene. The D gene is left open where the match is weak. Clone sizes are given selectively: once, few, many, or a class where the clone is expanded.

CDR3nt: TGCGCCAGCAGCCAAGAGGGACACCTGAGCTCCTATAATTCACCCCTCCACTTT
CDR3aa: CASSQEGHLSSYNSPLHF
v_gene: TRBV4-1
abundance: few
d_gene: NA
j_gene: TRBJ1-6

CDR3nt: TGTGCCAGCAGTAAACGGACTAGCGGGGGGGCAGGGGATACGCAGTATTTT
CDR3aa: CASSKRTSGGAGDTQYF
v_gene: TRBV28
abundance: few
d_gene: TRBD2
j_gene: TRBJ2-3

CDR3nt: TGTGCCAGTGACACCTTCTACGAGCAGTACTTC
CDR3aa: CASDTFYEQYF
v_gene: TRBV19
abundance: few
d_gene: NA
j_gene: TRBJ2-7

CDR3nt: TGCGCCAGCAGCTTCCTACTAGCGGGGAACACCGGGGAGCTGTTTTTT
CDR3aa: CASSFLLAGNTGELFF
v_gene: TRBV5-1
abundance: once
d_gene: TRBD2
j_gene: TRBJ2-2

CDR3nt: TGCGCCAGCAGCTTGACCGGGACAGGGAGTAACGAGCAGTACTTC
CDR3aa: CASSLTGTGSNEQYF
v_gene: TRBV5-1
abundance: NA
d_gene: TRBD1
j_gene: TRBJ2-7

CDR3nt: TGTGCCAGCAGCTTAACGGCGGGCACTGAAGCTTTCTTT
CDR3aa: CASSLTAGTEAFF
v_gene: TRBV14
abundance: NA
d_gene: NA
j_gene: TRBJ1-1

CDR3nt: TGTGCCAGCAGCTACTACCCAGCCATTCGCGCCAATGAAAAACTGTTTTTT
CDR3aa: CASSYYPAIRANEKLFF
v_gene: TRBV11-2
abundance: NA
d_gene: NA
j_gene: TRBJ1-4

CDR3nt: TGTGCCAGCGGCAGGGCGGGCACAGATACGCAGTATTTT
CDR3aa: CASGRAGTDTQYF
v_gene: TRBV7-3
abundance: NA
d_gene: NA
j_gene: TRBJ2-3

CDR3nt: TGTGCCAGCAGCTTGCGGGGTAGCACAGATACGCAGTATTTT
CDR3aa: CASSLRGSTDTQYF
v_gene: TRBV5-5
abundance: NA
d_gene: NA
j_gene: TRBJ2-3

CDR3nt: TGTGCCATCAGTGAAGGAGCGGGGTGGTTGCAAGAGACCCAGTACTTC
CDR3aa: CAISEGAGWLQETQYF
v_gene: TRBV10-3
abundance: medium-sized
d_gene: TRBD2
j_gene: TRBJ2-5

CDR3nt: TGCAGCGTGGGACAGGGGGCACAGCCCCAGCATTTT
CDR3aa: CSVGQGAQPQHF
v_gene: TRBV29-1
abundance: NA
d_gene: TRBD1
j_gene: TRBJ1-5

CDR3nt: TGCGCCAGCAGCCCCCCGAGGAAGGGGCATAGCAATCAGCCCCAGCATTTT
CDR3aa: CASSPPRKGHSNQPQHF
v_gene: TRBV23-1
abundance: few
d_gene: NA
j_gene: TRBJ1-5

CDR3nt: TGTGCCAGCTCACCTTTTAACAGGAGAACTAACTATGGCTACACCTTC
CDR3aa: CASSPFNRRTNYGYTF
v_gene: TRBV18
abundance: NA
d_gene: NA
j_gene: TRBJ1-2

CDR3nt: TGTGCCAGCAGTTCCGCCGGTCTAGACTACAATGAGCAGTTCTTC
CDR3aa: CASSSAGLDYNEQFF
v_gene: TRBV6-6
abundance: NA
d_gene: NA
j_gene: TRBJ2-1

CDR3nt: TGTGCCATCAGTGAGAAGGGACACAGCAATGAAAAACTGTTTTTT
CDR3aa: CAISEKGHSNEKLFF
v_gene: TRBV10-3
abundance: NA
d_gene: NA
j_gene: TRBJ1-4

CDR3nt: TGTGACGGGGGAGACTATGGCTACACCTTC
CDR3aa: CDGGDYGYTF
v_gene: TRBV7-9
abundance: NA
d_gene: NA
j_gene: TRBJ1-2

CDR3nt: TGTGCCAGCAGTTTCTTTAGGGGCTACGAGCAGTACTTC
CDR3aa: CASSFFRGYEQYF
v_gene: TRBV27
abundance: NA
d_gene: NA
j_gene: TRBJ2-7

CDR3nt: TGCGCCAGCAGCCAAGATCGGGGGACAGCCGAGCAGTACTTC
CDR3aa: CASSQDRGTAEQYF
v_gene: TRBV4-1
abundance: NA
d_gene: NA
j_gene: TRBJ2-7

CDR3nt: TGTGCCAGCAGCTTTCAGGGGGCCGGCACTGAAGCTTTCTTT
CDR3aa: CASSFQGAGTEAFF
v_gene: TRBV7-9
abundance: NA
d_gene: TRBD1
j_gene: TRBJ1-1

CDR3nt: TGCGCCAGCAGCCAAGTGGCCTTTGGTGTCGCCGGGCGGGGGAACTACGAGCAGTACTTC
CDR3aa: CASSQVAFGVAGRGNYEQYF
v_gene: TRBV4-1
abundance: NA
d_gene: TRBD2
j_gene: TRBJ2-7

CDR3nt: TGTGCCAGCTCACCCGGGACAGGGGCCTACGAGCAGTACTTC
CDR3aa: CASSPGTGAYEQYF
v_gene: TRBV18
abundance: NA
d_gene: TRBD1
j_gene: TRBJ2-7

CDR3nt: TGCGCCAGCAGCCAGCCGACAGGGAGCCACGAGCAGTACTTC
CDR3aa: CASSQPTGSHEQYF
v_gene: TRBV5-1
abundance: NA
d_gene: TRBD1
j_gene: TRBJ2-7

CDR3nt: TGTGCCAGCAGTCTGAGCCAGCGGGGGGCCATTATGAACACCGGGGAGCTGTTTTTT
CDR3aa: CASSLSQRGAIMNTGELFF
v_gene: TRBV27
abundance: NA
d_gene: TRBD2
j_gene: TRBJ2-2

CDR3nt: TGCGCCAGCAGTGATAGTGGGCACCCGACTGAAGCTTTCTTT
CDR3aa: CASSDSGHPTEAFF
v_gene: TRBV10-1
abundance: NA
d_gene: NA
j_gene: TRBJ1-1

CDR3nt: TGTGCCAGCAGTGAGGGCGGGACCCCAGCGGCTTTCTTT
CDR3aa: CASSEGGTPAAFF
v_gene: TRBV2
abundance: NA
d_gene: NA
j_gene: TRBJ1-1

CDR3nt: TGTGCCAGCTCAAGTGGGAGGAGATACGAGCAGTACTTC
CDR3aa: CASSSGRRYEQYF
v_gene: TRBV18
abundance: NA
d_gene: NA
j_gene: TRBJ2-7

CDR3nt: TGTGCCAGCAGTGATCCGGGACAGGGCCACTATGGCTACACCTTC
CDR3aa: CASSDPGQGHYGYTF
v_gene: TRBV6-6
abundance: once
d_gene: TRBD1
j_gene: TRBJ1-2

CDR3nt: TGTGCCAGCAGCTTGCGAGATACGCAGTATTTT
CDR3aa: CASSLRDTQYF
v_gene: TRBV5-6
abundance: NA
d_gene: NA
j_gene: TRBJ2-3

CDR3nt: TGTGCCAGCTTCCCTAGGAGATGGGTAGGCGGGGAGCTGTTTTTT
CDR3aa: CASFPRRWVGGELFF
v_gene: TRBV27
abundance: few
d_gene: NA
j_gene: TRBJ2-2

CDR3nt: TGTGCCAGTAAAAGCCCAGCGCCGGTCGGGGAGCTGTTTTTT
CDR3aa: CASKSPAPVGELFF
v_gene: TRBV19
abundance: NA
d_gene: NA
j_gene: TRBJ2-2